Presented here are 6 T cell receptor beta chains from one specimen sequenced in a study of T cells in Graves' hyperthyroidism and ophthalmopathy. From RNA transcripts, TCR beta CDR3 regions were amplified. A set of HTBI primers served as the primers for a first-round RT-PCR of the TCR CDR3. TCRdb independently ran MiXCR on the multiplex PCR reads; one entry per CDR3 protein. The repertoire holds some 720,000 distinct CDR3 sequences, roughly 17% seen once, with 8.4% in the top ten. Material for sequencing was blood. All receptors come from a man between 18 and 35 years old with Graves' hyperthyroidism.

This chain links TRBV29-1 with TRBJ2-1; 10 bases agree with TRBD2. The CDR3 loop spans 15 amino acids. The V gene end was trimmed by 4 bases and the J gene end by 9 bases; junction bases not matched to a gene: 12. Germline assignment: CDR1 SQVTM and CDR2 ANQGSEA. The CDR3 spells CSVGTSGRSESEQFF. CDR3 DNA: TGCAGCGTTGGGACTAGCGGCCGGAGTGAAAGTGAGCAGTTCTTC.

Comment on this clonotype: Mismatch with germline at one junction end may stem from a read error. The chain has TRBV30 and TRBJ2-5; TRBD2 agrees at 11 bases. The CDR3 sequence is 13 residues long. Germline V gives CDR1 GTSNPN, CDR2 SVGIG (reference sequence). This CDR3 reads CAWSVLAGEAQYF. DNA for the CDR3: TGTGCCTGGAGTGTACTAGCGGGAGAGGCCCAGTACTTC.

The rearrangement uses TRBV4-1 and TRBJ2-7, with 9 bases lining up with TRBD1. CDR1 MGHRA and CDR2 YSYEKL come from the germline V gene. Trimming removed 0 bases from V and 7 bases from J; junction bases left unmatched: 13. CDR3 size: 17 residues. The CDR3 here is CASSQDLGTGPSREQYF. CDR3 nucleotides: TGCGCCAGCAGCCAAGATCTTGGGACAGGGCCCTCTCGGGAGCAGTACTTC.

Many counts were recorded for this clonotype. CDR3 sequence reads: CAWSVRESNYGYTF. The CDR3 DNA is TGTGCCTGGAGTGTACGCGAGTCCAACTATGGCTACACCTTC. V gene TRBV30 combines with J gene TRBJ1-2; D ambiguous. CDR1 is GTSNPN, CDR2 SVGIG, per germline (reference sequence). This CDR3 contains 14 residues. V was clipped by 0 bases and J by 2 bases, with 10 bases between them.

Many counts were recorded for this clonotype. The chain has TRBV28 and TRBJ1-1; D may be TRBD1 (5 bases). This CDR3 has 15 amino acids. V was shortened by 3 bases and J by 0 bases, with 11 bases between the two germline ends. CDR1 is MDHEN, CDR2 SYDVKM, per germline. The CDR3 sequence: CASSLRGALNTEAFF. CDR3 nucleotide sequence: TGTGCCAGCAGTTTGCGCGGGGCCTTGAACACTGAAGCTTTCTTT.

This clonotype was seen a handful of times. J is TRBJ2-2 and V is TRBV6-1, with 9 bases that match TRBD1. The V segment lost 5 bases and the J segment 3 bases; nucleotides outside the gene matches: 7. There are 16 residues in the CDR3. Per germline, CDR1 MNHNS and CDR2 SASEGT. CDR3 bases: TGTGCCAGCAGTATACAGGGGGCTCAGGACACCGGGGAGCTGTTTTTT. As protein: CASSIQGAQDTGELFF.